This T cell receptor beta chain was sequenced for a study of CD8 T cells in ankylosing spondylitis. General study points: Ankylosing spondylitis blood seemed to carry a telltale TCR beta motif made of eight highly homologous variants. Enrichment of disease-linked clones was reportedly significant in matched ankylosing spondylitis synovial fluid.

About this clonotype: Its antigen is undetermined.

Making use of molecular barcodes, quantitative 5'-RACE generated TCR beta libraries. TCRdb reanalysed the 5' RACE reads using MiXCR and keeps one entry per CDR3 protein. The sample holds under 850,000 distinct CDR3 sequences, 15% to 20% seen once. The clonotype was recovered from a male donor with ankylosing spondylitis. Sequenced material: blood, either unsorted or a sorted T cell fraction (not recorded which).

CDR3 in DNA: TGCAGCGCAGAGACAGGGCACCAAGAGACCCAGTACTTC. It encodes CSAETGHQETQYF. The V and J genes are TRBV29-1 and TRBJ2-5; 7 bases are shared with TRBD1. Germline trimming cut 7 bases from V and 0 bases from J; bases unmatched to any gene: 5. Germline values: CDR1 SQVTM, CDR2 ANQGSEA. The CDR3 is 13 amino acids.